A single sample is the source of the 29 T cell receptor beta chains below, sequenced in a study of blood T cell repertoires in COVID-19. Measured with immunoSEQ multiplex PCR; TCRdb has only the in-frame clones, and not every one. The table has roughly 200,000 clones, about 93% seen once. Material for sequencing was peripheral blood. The receptor source for this set is a man aged 25-45 years with COVID-19, enrolled during active disease.

The chain has TRBV21-1 and TRBJ2-7; TRBD1 was called by the table and not checked on the DNA. TRBV21-1 is a recognized pseudogene. This CDR3 region has 12 residues. The CDR3 reads CASDRAVHEQYF. CDR3 DNA: TGTGCCAGCGACAGGGCGGTCCACGAGCAGTACTTC.

The chain links TRBV5-1 to TRBJ1-1, with 10 bases identical to TRBD1. Trimming took 10 bases from V and 0 from J; bases not matched to a gene: 6. The CDR3 length is 14 residues. Germline CDR1 and CDR2: SGHRS and YFSETQ. CDR3 nucleotides: TGCGCCTCACAGACAGGGGGCATGAACACTGAAGCTTTCTTT. As protein: CASQTGGMNTEAFF. The variable domain in full, with the rest retrieved from reference TRBV5-1 and TRBJ1-1, is KAGVTQTPRYLIKTRGQQVTLSCSPISGHRSVSWYQQTPGQGLQFLFEYFSETQRNKGNFPGRFSGRQFSNSRSEMNVSTLELGDSALYLCASQTGGMNTEAFFGQGTRLTVV.

The chain is built from TRBV2 and TRBJ1-5; D call uncertain. V lost 6 bases, J lost 4 bases, and 7 bases lay in between. This CDR3 comprises 12 residues. CDR1 is SNHLY and CDR2 is FYNNEI in the germline V gene. The CDR3 bases are TGTGCCAGCAGACAGAATAATCAGCCCCAGCATTTT. Translated: CASRQNNQPQHF.

V is TRBV5-1 and J is TRBJ2-7; D might be TRBD1 (5 bases). V was pared by 6 bases and J by 6 bases, with 19 bases between. There are 14 residues in the CDR3. Looked up from germline, CDR1 is SGHRS and CDR2 is YFSETQ. DNA of the CDR3: TGCGCCAGCAACAAGGACACACTGTCGAGCGAGCAGTACTTC. Translated, it gives CASNKDTLSSEQYF.

This chain joins TRBV5-3 and TRBJ1-2; a weak D match, TRBD1 (6 bases). TRBV5-3 is annotated as an ORF whose role is uncertain. The CDR3 is made up of 14 amino acids. Trimming cost V 4 bases and J 0 bases, with 10 bases left between them. CDR3 amino acids: CARSRWTANYGYTF. The CDR3 DNA reads TGTGCCAGAAGCCGGTGGACAGCTAACTATGGCTACACCTTC.

J is TRBJ1-5 and V is TRBV7-3; D might be TRBD1 (6 bases). Germline-derived CDR1 and CDR2 are SGHTA and FQGTGA. The CDR3 is 13 amino acids. Trimming cost V 4 bases and J 7 bases, with 11 bases left between them. CDR3 residues: CASSWGRGQPQHF. The DNA of the CDR3 is TGTGCCAGCAGCTGGGGCAGGGGCCAGCCCCAGCATTTT.

The chain recombines TRBV6-1 with TRBJ1-2; no clear D. Germline CDR1 MNHNS, CDR2 SASEGT. Trimming removed 3 bases from V and 7 bases from J, with 15 bases in between. This CDR3 is built from 14 residues. CDR3: CASSDDWGAAGYTF. In DNA, the CDR3 is TGTGCCAGCAGTGATGACTGGGGAGCTGCTGGCTACACCTTC.

The V and J genes are TRBV6-5 and TRBJ2-7; a weak D match, TRBD1 (5 bases). Germline values: CDR1 MNHEY, CDR2 SVGAGI. Between the trimmed V and J ends, which lost 4 bases and 2 bases, there was a span of 12 bases. The CDR3 has 14 amino acids. CDR3 bases: TGTGCCAGCAGTTCACAGGTGGCAACCTACGAGCAGTACTTC. Its protein product is CASSSQVATYEQYF.

V and J are TRBV6-5 and TRBJ2-3, with D unclear. The V gene's germline CDR1 is MNHEY and CDR2 SVGAGI. Trimming stripped 0 bases from V and 0 bases from J, with 10 bases between. The CDR3 spans 16 residues. The CDR3 nucleotides read TGTGCCAGCAGTTACTCGTTCAGTCGTAGCACAGATACGCAGTATTTT. Protein: CASSYSFSRSTDTQYF.

The rearrangement joins TRBV5-1 to TRBJ2-7, with a weak D call TRBD1 (6 bases). The CDR3 extends over 14 amino acids. CDR1 SGHRS and CDR2 YFSETQ come from the germline V gene. The V end was cut by 4 bases, the J end by 2 bases, with 13 bases between. The CDR3 nucleotides read TGCGCCAGCAGCCTACCGACAGGAACCTACGAGCAGTACTTC. This gives the protein CASSLPTGTYEQYF.

J is TRBJ1-3 and V is TRBV5-1; 10 positions match TRBD1. There are 15 residues in the CDR3. In germline, CDR1 is SGHRS, CDR2 YFSETQ. J gave up 4 bases and V 3 bases, and 4 bases lay outside the gene matches. In DNA, the CDR3 is TGCGCCAGCAGCTCCGGGACAGGGGTCGGAAACACCATATATTTT. Protein product: CASSSGTGVGNTIYF.

This chain links TRBV6-5 with TRBJ2-7; D is undetermined. Germline CDR1 is MNHEY and CDR2 is SVGAGI. This CDR3 comprises 14 residues. The V end lost 6 bases, the J end lost 0 bases, and 12 bases lay between the germline ends. CDR3 residues: CASRSPQSSYEQYF. CDR3 DNA: TGTGCCAGCAGGAGCCCCCAAAGCTCCTACGAGCAGTACTTC.

V is TRBV11-2 and J is TRBJ1-1; 10 positions match TRBD1. The trim removed 5 bases at V and 7 bases at J, leaving 7 bases unmatched. Per the germline V gene, CDR1 is SGHAT and CDR2 is FQNNGV. The CDR3 spans 14 residues. CDR3 DNA sequence: TGTGCCAGCAGCCTCCGGGACAGGGGATATGAAGCTTTCTTT. Translating it yields CASSLRDRGYEAFF.

The chain has TRBV5-1 and TRBJ2-1; 10 bases line up with TRBD2. Germline V lookup: CDR1 SGHRS, CDR2 YFSETQ. The CDR3 spans 15 residues. V shed 2 bases, J shed 7 bases, and the junction held 6 bases outside the gene matches. The CDR3 region is CASSLGAGGQNEQFF. The CDR3 bases are TGCGCCAGCAGCTTAGGAGCGGGGGGGCAGAATGAGCAGTTCTTC.

J is TRBJ2-1 and V is TRBV5-1, with no clear D. The CDR3 sequence is 15 residues long. Trimming pared 0 bases from V and 0 bases from J, leaving 7 bases between. Germline V gives CDR1 SGHRS, CDR2 YFSETQ. The CDR3 is CASSLDASSYNEQFF. Here the CDR3 DNA reads TGCGCCAGCAGCTTGGACGCTAGCTCCTACAATGAGCAGTTCTTC.

The chain couples TRBV3-1 (or the pseudogene TRBV3-2) to TRBJ1-1; a weak D match, TRBD1 (5 bases). V gave up 4 bases and J gave up 5 bases, with 14 bases separating them. The CDR3 length is 14 residues. Germline V gene lookup returns CDR1 LGHDT and CDR2 YNNKEL (reference sequence). The CDR3 DNA is TGTGCCAGCAGCCCCGGGGGACTGAGGACTGAAGCTTTCTTT. Translated: CASSPGGLRTEAFF.

This clone was observed a single time. The genes are TRBV28 and TRBJ1-5, with 8 bases fitting TRBD1. The germline CDR1 and CDR2 sequences are MDHEN and SYDVKM. The CDR3 loop spans 14 amino acids. V shed 4 bases and J 5 bases; nucleotides not matched to a gene: 4. The CDR3 loop is CASSSLQGDQPQHF. The DNA of the CDR3 is TGTGCCAGCAGTTCATTACAGGGGGATCAGCCCCAGCATTTT. The whole variable domain, remainder taken from reference TRBV28 and TRBJ1-5, is DVKVTQSSRYLVKRTGEKVFLECVQDMDHENMFWYRQDPGLGLRLIYFSYDVKMKEKGDIPEGYSVSREKKERFSLILESASTNQTSMYLCASSSLQGDQPQHFGDGTRLSIL.

V gene TRBV28 combines with J gene TRBJ2-3, with a possible D match to TRBD2 (6 bases). With 5 bases removed from V and 3 bases from J, the gap between germline ends came to 12 bases. Germline V CDR1 and CDR2: MDHEN, SYDVKM. The CDR3 has 14 residues. The DNA for the CDR3 is TGTGCCAGCAGTCCCCATAGCGGAACAGATACGCAGTATTTT. Its translation: CASSPHSGTDTQYF.

This clone appeared once. The V and J genes are TRBV7-9 and TRBJ2-1, with 10 bases aligning to TRBD2. The CDR3 is 15 amino acids. The V gene end was trimmed by 5 bases and the J gene end by 4 bases; junction bases not matched to a gene: 5. Germline CDR1 reads SEHNR; CDR2 reads FQNEAQ (reference sequence). CDR3 sequence (DNA): TGTGCCAGCAGCCTTAGCGGGGGGATGTACAATGAGCAGTTCTTC. Amino acids: CASSLSGGMYNEQFF. Full variable domain (remainder filled in from reference TRBV7-9 and TRBJ2-1): DTGVSQNPRHKITKRGQNVTFRCDPISEHNRLYWYRQTLGQGPEFLTYFQNEAQLEKSRLLSDRFSAERPKGSFSTLEIQRTEQGDSAMYLCASSLSGGMYNEQFFGPGTRLTVL.

The chain combines TRBV7-9 with TRBJ2-3; possible D gene TRBD1, 6 bases. Per germline, CDR1 SEHNR and CDR2 FQNEAQ (reference sequence). V lost 4 bases and J 1 base, leaving 12 bases between the germline ends. The CDR3 is 15 residues long. For the CDR3, the DNA is TGTGCCAGCAGCTACTTGGGGGCTGGCACAGATACGCAGTATTTT. Its protein product is CASSYLGAGTDTQYF.

The V call is TRBV6-5, the J call TRBJ2-7; TRBD1 matches 8 bases. CDR1 MNHEY and CDR2 SVGAGI come from the germline V gene. This CDR3 comprises 14 residues. The J segment lost 3 bases and the V segment lost 5 bases, leaving 6 bases of the junction unmatched. The DNA for the CDR3 is TGTGCCAGCAGTCAGGGACAGGTAAACTACGAGCAGTACTTC. It encodes CASSQGQVNYEQYF.

The CDR3: CASSLGEVTALHF. The DNA of the CDR3 is TGTGCCAGCAGCTTAGGGGAGGTCACGGCCCTCCACTTT. The chain joins TRBV7-9 to TRBJ1-6; no definite D call. The CDR3 contains 13 residues. Germline lookup yields CDR1 SEHNR and CDR2 FQNEAQ (reference sequence). With 1 base removed from V and 14 bases from J, the gap between germline ends came to 12 bases. Full variable domain (outside the CDR3, taken from reference TRBV7-9 and TRBJ1-6): DTGVSQNPRHKITKRGQNVTFRCDPISEHNRLYWYRQTLGQGPEFLTYFQNEAQLEKSRLLSDRFSAERPKGSFSTLEIQRTEQGDSAMYLCASSLGEVTALHFGNGTRLTVT.

This clone was counted a few times. The rearrangement uses TRBV10-3 and TRBJ1-2, with 8 bases matching TRBD1. V shed 3 bases and J 0 bases; nucleotides not matched to a gene: 6. The germline CDR1 and CDR2 sequences are ENHRY and SYGVKD. The CDR3 runs 16 residues. Here the CDR3 DNA reads TGTGCCATCAGTGAAACAGGGGGAAGGTCTAACTATGGCTACACCTTC. Encoded protein: CAISETGGRSNYGYTF.

The chain has TRBV30 and TRBJ2-4; D is unresolved. Germline CDR1 reads GTSNPN; CDR2 reads SVGIG (reference sequence). V was clipped by 7 bases and J by 7 bases, with 11 bases between them. The CDR3 is 11 amino acids. The CDR3 sequence: CAYTRPNIQYF. CDR3 bases: TGTGCCTACACCCGTCCGAACATTCAGTACTTC.

The chain combines TRBV3-1 (or the pseudogene TRBV3-2) with TRBJ2-2; 11 bases map to TRBD2. Germline CDR1 is LGHDT and CDR2 is YNNKEL (reference sequence). With V trimmed by 0 bases and J by 4 bases, 7 bases remained unmatched. The CDR3 covers 18 residues. The CDR3 sequence is CASSQEALAGGGTGELFF. The DNA of the CDR3 is TGTGCCAGCAGCCAAGAAGCTCTAGCGGGGGGCGGCACCGGGGAGCTGTTTTTT.

The genes are TRBV6-5 and TRBJ1-5, with D unclear. CDR1 is MNHEY, CDR2 SVGAGI, per germline. V shed 3 bases and J shed 0 bases, with 9 bases lying between them. The CDR3 totals 15 residues. CDR3 nucleotide sequence: TGTGCCAGCAGTTATAATCACGGTAGCAATCAGCCCCAGCATTTT. The encoded protein is CASSYNHGSNQPQHF.

On this clone itself: The sample contains more than one DNA sequence encoding this CDR3. The rearrangement links TRBV11-2 to TRBJ1-5; TRBD1 is a possible D gene (6 bases). The V gene's germline CDR1 is SGHAT and CDR2 FQNNGV. V was pared by 5 bases and J by 2 bases, with 16 bases between. This CDR3 comprises 16 residues. The CDR3 protein is CASSLGGGLGNQPQHF. CDR3 bases: TGTGCCAGCAGCCTCGGCGGGGGGCTCGGCAATCAGCCCCAGCATTTT.

The CDR3 DNA is TGCGCCAGCGGGACGGGGACAGGGATAGGTCAGCCCCAGCATTTT. Its translation is CASGTGTGIGQPQHF. V gene TRBV10-2 combines with J gene TRBJ1-5, with 9 nucleotides matching TRBD1. Trimming took 8 bases from V and 6 from J; bases not matched to a gene: 11. Germline V CDR1 and CDR2: WSHSY, SAAADI. The CDR3 has 15 amino acids.

The chain links TRBV20-1 to TRBJ2-1, with 9 bases aligning to TRBD2. Per the germline V gene, CDR1 is DFQATT and CDR2 is SNEGSKA (reference sequence). The CDR3 is 17 residues long. The trim removed 3 bases at V and 0 bases at J, leaving 9 bases unmatched. CDR3 loop: CSASGLAHISSYNEQFF. The DNA of the CDR3 is TGCAGTGCTAGTGGACTAGCGCACATTAGCTCCTACAATGAGCAGTTCTTC.